This T cell receptor (beta chain) was recovered during a study of blood T cell repertoires in COVID-19. Profiled with immunoSEQ multiplex PCR; TCRdb holds only in-frame clones, not every one. The table lists some 240,000 clones, 89% of them singletons. This clone appeared a single time. The receptor comes from a woman in her 40s who had recovered from COVID-19. What was sequenced was peripheral blood.

CDR3 in DNA: TGTGCCAGCAGCCCCCTGGCGGGAGACGGGGAGACCCAGTACTTC. Protein: CASSPLAGDGETQYF. The chain couples TRBV3-1 (or the pseudogene TRBV3-2) to TRBJ2-5; TRBD2 matches at 7 bases. Trimming cost V 4 bases and J 5 bases; bases outside gene matches: 10. Germline loops: CDR1 LGHDT, CDR2 YNNKEL (reference sequence). This CDR3 has 15 residues.